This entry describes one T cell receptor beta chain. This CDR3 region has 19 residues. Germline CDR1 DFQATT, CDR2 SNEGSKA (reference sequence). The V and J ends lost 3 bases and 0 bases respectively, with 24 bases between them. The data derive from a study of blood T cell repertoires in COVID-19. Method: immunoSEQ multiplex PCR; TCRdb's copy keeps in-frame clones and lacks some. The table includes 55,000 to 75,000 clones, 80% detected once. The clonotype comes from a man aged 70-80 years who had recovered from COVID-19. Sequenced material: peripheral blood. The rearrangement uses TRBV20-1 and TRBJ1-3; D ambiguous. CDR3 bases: TGCAGTGCTAGTCCCCCGGCGGGTCAGGTGGGCCACTCTGGAAACACCATATATTTT. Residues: CSASPPAGQVGHSGNTIYF.